The 10 T cell receptor beta chains listed next were all sequenced from one sample in a study of vaccination and CD4 T cells after COVID-19. What these receptors recognize is not known. At the Johns Hopkins FTIC core, DNA taken from cultured CD4+ T cells was sequenced by way of the Oncomine TCR Beta short-read assay. Via MiXCR, TCRdb re-called the PCR reads, giving one row per CDR3 protein. The sample has around 18,000 distinct CDR3 sequences, 50% to 60% seen once. Treatment of the sample: approximately nine-day PBMC culture with coronavirus spike peptide pools or control peptides (ViraFEST assay). Sequences were derived from CD4+ T cells from blood, cultured in vitro, sampled after SARS-CoV-2 vaccination. All receptors derive from a human donor who had recovered from COVID-19.

This clonotype ranks as medium-sized. V usage is TRBV21-1 and J usage is TRBJ1-1; the table names TRBD1, a call not compared with the DNA. TRBV21-1 is assigned pseudogene status. This CDR3 is built from 14 residues. The CDR3 protein is CARYDPTGVTEAFF. The CDR3 region has the DNA TGTGCCCGATACGACCCGACAGGGGTCACTGAAGCTTTCTTT.

This clonotype came up a few times. V is TRBV19 and J is TRBJ1-1; tentative D call: TRBD1 (5 bases). Trimming pared 6 bases from V and 1 base from J, leaving 9 bases between. This CDR3 spans 13 amino acids. Germline V gives CDR1 LNHDA, CDR2 SQIVND (reference sequence). This CDR3 reads CASRSTGNTEAFF. CDR3 DNA: TGTGCCAGTAGGTCCACAGGGAACACTGAAGCTTTCTTT.

V gene TRBV5-4 combines with J gene TRBJ2-3; 9 nucleotides match TRBD1. The V gene end was trimmed by 0 bases and the J gene end by 3 bases; junction bases not matched to a gene: 2. This CDR3 is built from 15 residues. The germline CDR1 and CDR2 sequences are SGHNT and YYREEE (reference sequence). CDR3 coding DNA: TGTGCCAGCAGCTTGGACAGGGGGCGGACAGATACGCAGTATTTT. Translation: CASSLDRGRTDTQYF.

The V gene is TRBV13, the J gene TRBJ1-1; D is undetermined. This CDR3 contains 16 residues. Germline V lookup: CDR1 PRHDT, CDR2 FYEKMQ (reference sequence). The V end lost 5 bases, the J end lost 6 bases, and 22 bases lay between the germline ends. This CDR3 is CASSPRTALVASEAFF. The CDR3 bases are TGTGCCAGCAGCCCCCGGACGGCGCTGGTGGCCTCTGAAGCTTTCTTT.

The chain carries TRBV27 and TRBJ1-2; D ambiguous. Trimming shortened V by 6 bases and J by 6 bases, and 20 bases separated the two germline ends. This CDR3 contains 15 residues. Germline V lookup: CDR1 MNHEY, CDR2 SMNVEV (reference sequence). In DNA, the CDR3 is TGTGCCAGCAGCCCTCCGGGCCACGGGTCGGATGGCTACACCTTC. It codes for CASSPPGHGSDGYTF.

J is TRBJ2-1 and V is TRBV6-1, with 9 bases identical to TRBD2. The CDR3 is made up of 16 amino acids. V shed 8 bases, J shed 7 bases, and the junction held 15 bases outside the gene matches. CDR1 MNHNS and CDR2 SASEGT come from the germline V gene. The CDR3 spells CASLTPRGGVRNEQFF. In DNA, the CDR3 is TGTGCCAGCCTAACCCCGCGGGGGGGAGTGAGGAATGAGCAGTTCTTC.

The chain recombines TRBV7-2 with TRBJ2-7, with D unresolved. This CDR3 comprises 14 residues. Germline V gene sequence: CDR1 SGHTA, CDR2 FQGNSA. Between the trimmed V and J ends, which lost 10 bases and 6 bases, there was a span of 22 bases. The CDR3 here is CATTASPYVSEQYF. The CDR3 DNA reads TGTGCCACCACAGCTTCCCCCTATGTGTCCGAGCAGTACTTC. Drawing the rest from reference TRBV7-2 and TRBJ2-7, the complete variable domain is GAGVSQSPSNKVTEKGKDVELRCDPISGHTALYWYRQSLGQGLEFLIYFQGNSAPDKSGLPSDRFSAERTGGSVSTLTIQRTQQEDSAVYLCATTASPYVSEQYFGPGTRLTVT.

V usage is TRBV28 and J usage is TRBJ1-6; TRBD1 agrees at 7 bases. This CDR3 has 16 residues. In germline, CDR1 is MDHEN, CDR2 SYDVKM. V lost 6 bases, J lost 8 bases, and 13 bases stayed unmatched. CDR3: CASRNREGGGDSPLHF. The CDR3 nucleotides read TGTGCCAGCAGAAACCGAGAAGGGGGCGGTGATTCACCCCTCCACTTT. The variable domain in full, with the rest retrieved from reference TRBV28 and TRBJ1-6, is DVKVTQSSRYLVKRTGEKVFLECVQDMDHENMFWYRQDPGLGLRLIYFSYDVKMKEKGDIPEGYSVSREKKERFSLILESASTNQTSMYLCASRNREGGGDSPLHFGNGTRLTVT.

The V call is TRBV20-1, the J call TRBJ2-3, with TRBD2 matching 7 bases. This CDR3 has 15 amino acids. CDR1 is DFQATT, CDR2 SNEGSKA, per germline (reference sequence). The ends lost 1 base at V and 6 bases at J; junction bases unmatched: 10. The chain's CDR3 is CSARVGGGARDTQYF. DNA for the CDR3: TGCAGTGCTAGAGTCGGCGGGGGAGCAAGGGATACGCAGTATTTT.

The rearrangement joins TRBV10-2 to TRBJ2-5; 12 nucleotides line up with TRBD2. This CDR3 has 15 residues. Germline V lookup: CDR1 WSHSY, CDR2 SAAADI. With V trimmed by 4 bases and J by 2 bases, 2 bases remained unmatched. The CDR3, as DNA: TGCGCCAGCAGTGTAACTAGCGGGGGGCAAGAGACCCAGTACTTC. Translating it yields CASSVTSGGQETQYF.